Each of the 31 T cell receptor beta chains below was sequenced from the same sample in a study of cytomegalovirus exposure and HLA in healthy donors. The PCR used 60 Vbeta and 13 Jbeta primers. Profiled with immunoSEQ multiplex PCR; TCRdb holds only in-frame clones, not every one. The sample comprises about 130,000 clones, approximately 80% of which are singletons, and about 2.2% rests with the top ten. The specimen sequenced was PBMCs. All receptors come from a man aged 25 to 40 in good health and CMV-seronegative.

The CDR3 sequence: CASSEQGALNYGYTF. DNA of the CDR3: TGTGCCAGCAGTGAGCAGGGGGCCCTTAACTATGGCTACACCTTC. The chain uses TRBV2 and TRBJ1-2; 8 nucleotides line up with TRBD1. The CDR3 totals 15 residues. The V segment lost 3 bases and the J segment 1 base; nucleotides outside the gene matches: 4. The V gene's germline CDR1 is SNHLY and CDR2 FYNNEI.

The rearrangement uses TRBV7-9 and TRBJ2-3, with 11 nucleotides matching TRBD1. The CDR3 spans 17 residues. Germline V CDR1 and CDR2: SEHNR, FQNEAQ (reference sequence). Trimming cost V 6 bases and J 6 bases; bases outside gene matches: 14. Here the CDR3 DNA reads TGTGCCAGCAGTTTACGAAAAAACTGGGACAGGGGGGATACGCAGTATTTT. It is translated as CASSLRKNWDRGDTQYF.

The V gene is TRBV7-2, the J gene TRBJ2-3; 9 nucleotides line up with TRBD2. The CDR3 covers 15 residues. The V and J ends lost 5 bases and 8 bases, in that order; junction bases with no gene match: 11. The germline V gene encodes CDR1 SGHTA and CDR2 FQGNSA. CDR3 amino acids: CASSPGLAGQSTQYF. CDR3 DNA: TGTGCCAGCAGCCCGGGACTAGCTGGTCAGAGTACGCAGTATTTT.

J is TRBJ1-1 and V is TRBV6-1, with unresolved D. The CDR3 has 14 amino acids. Trimming pared 4 bases from V and 2 bases from J, leaving 11 bases between. Germline CDR1 MNHNS, CDR2 SASEGT. CDR3 sequence (DNA): TGTGCCAGCAGTGCCTTCCGGGGAAACACTGAAGCTTTCTTT. Translating it yields CASSAFRGNTEAFF.

This chain connects TRBV7-9 to TRBJ1-1, with 7 nucleotides matching TRBD1. Germline values: CDR1 SEHNR, CDR2 FQNEAQ (reference sequence). Trimming cost V 4 bases and J 1 base; bases outside gene matches: 3. The CDR3 runs 14 residues. The CDR3 reads CASSSPGGNTEAFF. The CDR3 DNA reads TGTGCCAGCAGCTCCCCAGGGGGGAACACTGAAGCTTTCTTT.

This clone was seen a few times. J is TRBJ1-2 and V is TRBV5-5; weak D call: TRBD1 (5 bases). This CDR3 comprises 14 residues. V lost 2 bases to trimming and J lost 7 bases, with 15 bases between them. The germline V gene has CDR1 SGHKS and CDR2 YYEKEE (reference sequence). CDR3 loop: CASSFDQGGGGYTF. CDR3 nucleotides: TGTGCCAGCAGCTTCGACCAGGGAGGAGGTGGCTACACCTTC.

The chain is built from TRBV7-2 and TRBJ2-5; D is possibly TRBD2 (6 bases). CDR1 is SGHTA, CDR2 FQGNSA, per germline. Deletions cut 8 bases from V and 2 bases from J, with 12 bases between. The CDR3 sequence is 13 residues long. DNA of the CDR3: TGTGCCAGCTCCGGGGAGGTACAAGAGACCCAGTACTTC. Its protein product is CASSGEVQETQYF.

The V gene is TRBV5-1, the J gene TRBJ2-2, with D possibly being TRBD2 (6 bases). The CDR3 sequence is 16 residues long. CDR1 is SGHRS and CDR2 is YFSETQ in the germline V gene. Trimming left V 1 base short and J 6 bases short, with 16 bases between. Here the CDR3 DNA reads TGCGCCAGCAGCTTGTTACCTCGGGAGAGGGCCGGGGAGCTGTTTTTT. Protein product: CASSLLPRERAGELFF. Supplemented by reference TRBV5-1 and TRBJ2-2, the full variable domain reads KAGVTQTPRYLIKTRGQQVTLSCSPISGHRSVSWYQQTPGQGLQFLFEYFSETQRNKGNFPGRFSGRQFSNSRSEMNVSTLELGDSALYLCASSLLPRERAGELFFGEGSRLTVL.

There are a few counts of this clone. The chain couples TRBV7-2 to TRBJ2-2, with D unresolved. Germline V lookup: CDR1 SGHTA, CDR2 FQGNSA. V lost 7 bases, J lost 6 bases, and 15 bases lay in between. The CDR3 is made up of 14 amino acids. The CDR3 nucleotides are TGTGCCAGCACCCGAAGCCAATCCTCCGGGGAGCTGTTTTTT. As protein: CASTRSQSSGELFF.

V is TRBV25-1 and J is TRBJ1-1; unclear D gene. The CDR3 runs to 13 residues. Germline values: CDR1 MGHDK, CDR2 SYGVNS. The CDR3: CSSRGHPNTEAFF. The CDR3 DNA sequence: TGTTCCTCGCGCGGGCATCCGAACACTGAAGCTTTCTTT.

The table lists this clone with a count of one. The chain couples TRBV19 to TRBJ2-1; 8 bases are a match to TRBD2. V gave up 8 bases and J gave up 4 bases; unmatched junction bases: 7. Germline V gives CDR1 LNHDA, CDR2 SQIVND (reference sequence). The CDR3 spans 14 residues. CDR3 amino acids: CASRPQRGYNEQFF. In DNA, the CDR3 is TGTGCCAGTCGGCCGCAGCGGGGGTACAATGAGCAGTTCTTC.

V gene TRBV19 combines with J gene TRBJ1-3; D is undetermined. V lost 9 bases to trimming and J lost 0 bases, with 12 bases between them. The CDR3 has 14 amino acids. CDR1 and CDR2 from the germline V gene are LNHDA and SQIVND (reference sequence). CDR3 sequence: CASTTPHSGNTIYF. The CDR3 DNA reads as TGTGCCAGCACTACTCCCCACTCTGGAAACACCATATATTTT.

The rearrangement links TRBV7-2 to TRBJ2-1, with 8 bases identical to TRBD2. The CDR3 spans 14 residues. The V segment lost 10 bases and the J segment 9 bases; nucleotides outside the gene matches: 14. Germline-derived CDR1 and CDR2 are SGHTA and FQGNSA. For the CDR3, the DNA is TGTGCCACGAGAACCGGGACTAGATCTGGTGAGCAGTTCTTC. Protein sequence: CATRTGTRSGEQFF.

This clone appeared a few times. This rearrangement joins TRBV6-1 to TRBJ2-7; 8 bases fit TRBD2. The germline gives CDR1 MNHNS, CDR2 SASEGT. This CDR3 comprises 17 residues. V shed 4 bases and J 2 bases; nucleotides not matched to a gene: 13. CDR3 nucleotide sequence: TGTGCCAGCAGTGTGAGACCGAGCGGGAGCGAACCCTACGAGCAGTACTTC. This sequence encodes CASSVRPSGSEPYEQYF.

V gene TRBV7-9 combines with J gene TRBJ2-1; D gene uncertain. Germline-derived CDR1 and CDR2 are SEHNR and FQNEAQ (reference sequence). V was pared by 5 bases and J by 8 bases, with 7 bases between. CDR3 size: 11 residues. CDR3 protein: CASSPAHEQFF. The CDR3, as DNA: TGTGCCAGCAGCCCCGCGCATGAGCAGTTCTTC.

The gene calls are TRBV25-1 and TRBJ1-2, with 10 bases identical to TRBD1. CDR3 length: 16 amino acids. Trimming cost V 0 bases and J 8 bases; bases outside gene matches: 9. Germline V lookup: CDR1 MGHDK, CDR2 SYGVNS. CDR3 region: CASSEYWTGGKGGYTF. The CDR3 nucleotides read TGTGCCAGCAGTGAATATTGGACAGGGGGTAAGGGGGGCTACACCTTC.

The genes are TRBV5-1 and TRBJ1-3; no clear D gene. V lost 4 bases and J lost 0, with 8 bases in between. Germline CDR1 and CDR2: SGHRS and YFSETQ. The CDR3 consists of 14 residues. CDR3 nucleotide sequence: TGCGCCAGCAGCGGCGGGGACTCTGGAAACACCATATATTTT. It translates to CASSGGDSGNTIYF.

The V gene is TRBV7-9, the J gene TRBJ2-3, with D uncertain. V lost 3 bases and J 4 bases, leaving 8 bases between the germline ends. This CDR3 is 13 amino acids long. Germline V gives CDR1 SEHNR, CDR2 FQNEAQ (reference sequence). CDR3 coding DNA: TGTGCCAGCAGCTTCCCCGTATCAGATACGCAGTATTTT. As protein: CASSFPVSDTQYF.

The chain is built from TRBV28 and TRBJ2-5; a possible D gene is TRBD1 (5 bases). The CDR3 length is 14 residues. CDR1 is MDHEN and CDR2 is SYDVKM in the germline V gene. V dropped 6 bases and J dropped 4 bases, with 15 bases sitting between them. Here the CDR3 reads CASRDLSGIETQYF. The CDR3 DNA sequence: TGTGCCAGCAGGGACCTCTCAGGGATAGAGACCCAGTACTTC.

The chain couples TRBV19 to TRBJ2-3; no definite D call. V was trimmed by 3 bases and J by 5 bases, leaving 12 bases between them. This CDR3 is built from 14 residues. The germline V gene has CDR1 LNHDA and CDR2 SQIVND (reference sequence). CDR3 residues: CASSINSYIDTQYF. For the CDR3, the DNA is TGTGCCAGTAGTATTAACAGTTACATAGATACGCAGTATTTT.

The chain combines TRBV5-1 with TRBJ1-5; perhaps TRBD1 as D (5 bases). The CDR3 runs 14 residues. The V end was cut by 0 bases, the J end by 3 bases, with 7 bases between. The V gene's germline CDR1 is SGHRS and CDR2 YFSETQ. The CDR3 reads CASSLGTSNQPQHF. The CDR3 coding sequence is TGCGCCAGCAGCTTGGGGACATCCAATCAGCCCCAGCATTTT.

The chain links TRBV15 to TRBJ2-5; no definite D call. The CDR3 has 14 amino acids. V was pared by 5 bases and J by 5 bases, with 15 bases between. From germline, CDR1 is LNHNV and CDR2 YYDKDF (reference sequence). CDR3 sequence (DNA): TGTGCCACCAGCTCGAGTAGCCGGTGGGAGACCCAGTACTTC. Translated: CATSSSSRWETQYF.

V usage is TRBV29-1 and J usage is TRBJ2-3; 8 bases map to TRBD2. Germline assignment: CDR1 SQVTM and CDR2 ANQGSEA. The CDR3 runs 13 residues. The ends lost 3 bases at V and 4 bases at J; junction bases unmatched: 3. In DNA form, the CDR3 reads TGCAGCGTTGAGGGACTAGGCGCAGATACGCAGTATTTT. Translation: CSVEGLGADTQYF.

V and J are TRBV30 and TRBJ1-1, with 7 bases that match TRBD1. The CDR3 is made up of 13 amino acids. The ends lost 5 bases at V and 1 base at J; junction bases unmatched: 4. Germline loops: CDR1 GTSNPN, CDR2 SVGIG (reference sequence). The CDR3 DNA follows: TGTGCCTGGTTGGGACAGCCGAACACTGAAGCTTTCTTT. Protein sequence: CAWLGQPNTEAFF.

The rearrangement joins TRBV4-1 to TRBJ2-7; maybe TRBD2 (5 bases). V lost 0 bases to trimming and J lost 0 bases, with 12 bases between them. The CDR3 is 16 residues long. Looked up from germline, CDR1 is MGHRA and CDR2 is YSYEKL. Written as DNA, the CDR3 is TGCGCCAGCAGCCAAGATCCAGCGGAGAGCTCCTACGAGCAGTACTTC. This gives the protein CASSQDPAESSYEQYF.

In nucleotides, the CDR3 is TGTGCCAGCAGCGTAGAAATGGCCATCCGTGATACGCAGTATTTT. The encoded protein is CASSVEMAIRDTQYF. The rearrangement joins TRBV9 to TRBJ2-3; D ambiguous. Germline values: CDR1 SGDLS, CDR2 YYNGEE. V was shortened by 0 bases and J by 6 bases, with 14 bases between the two germline ends. The CDR3 has 15 residues.

The gene calls are TRBV28 and TRBJ1-2; the D is unclear. Trimming left V 7 bases short and J 3 bases short, with 12 bases between. The CDR3 totals 13 residues. CDR1 and CDR2 from the germline V gene are MDHEN and SYDVKM. This CDR3 is CASTIRRDYGYTF. The CDR3 coding sequence is TGTGCCAGCACCATTCGACGGGACTATGGCTACACCTTC.

The V and J genes are TRBV6-5 and TRBJ2-7; no definite D call. The CDR3 runs 12 residues. In germline, CDR1 is MNHEY, CDR2 SVGAGI. The germline V and J ends were trimmed by 8 bases and 7 bases, with 15 bases remaining between them. CDR3 residues: CASGGSTSEQYF. CDR3 in DNA: TGTGCCAGCGGCGGATCCACTTCGGAGCAGTACTTC.

V usage is TRBV27 and J usage is TRBJ2-1; tentative D call: TRBD1 (5 bases). The CDR3 loop spans 14 amino acids. The ends were cut back, 6 bases at V and 7 bases at J, with 16 bases in the middle. The germline CDR1 and CDR2 sequences are MNHEY and SMNVEV (reference sequence). CDR3 region: CASSFLQGANEQFF. CDR3 nucleotides: TGTGCCAGCAGCTTCCTCCAGGGTGCAAATGAGCAGTTCTTC.

Only a few counts were recorded for this clone. The genes are TRBV30 and TRBJ1-1, with 10 bases matching TRBD1. CDR1 and CDR2 from the germline V gene are GTSNPN and SVGIG (reference sequence). V lost 5 bases, J lost 8 bases, and 11 bases stayed unmatched. The CDR3 extends over 14 amino acids. The chain's CDR3 is CAWGRVDRGHEAFF. CDR3 nucleotide sequence: TGTGCCTGGGGGCGGGTAGACAGGGGGCACGAAGCTTTCTTT.

CDR3 amino acids: CASALGLAGGYEQYF. The CDR3 nucleotides are TGTGCCAGCGCCCTGGGGCTAGCGGGGGGCTACGAGCAGTACTTC. This rearrangement joins TRBV5-4 to TRBJ2-7; 11 nucleotides match TRBD2. V was pared by 7 bases and J by 3 bases, with 9 bases of the junction left unmatched. Germline V lookup: CDR1 SGHNT, CDR2 YYREEE (reference sequence). The CDR3 spans 15 residues.